This entry concerns a single TCR beta chain. Source study methods: Amplification from reference gene primers served as the basis for estimated nucleated cell counts. TCRdb's table, derived via immunoSEQ multiplex PCR, lists solely in-frame clones and lacks some. That table is the source of V, J and clone size, and D and trimming were worked out from the DNA. Of 40,000 or so clones in the sample, around 81% are singletons; the top ten hold 5% to 6.5%. This entry belongs to a study of blood T cell repertoires in COVID-19. As for the study in general: Sample material is recorded as cDNA or gDNA derived from T cells, B-cell-depleted T cells, or PBMCs.

J lost 1 base, V lost 8 bases, and 1 base had no gene match. The CDR3 totals 14 residues. Germline CDR1 reads SNHLY; CDR2 reads FYNNEI. This clonotype was obtained from a man aged 50-59 years with active COVID-19. Sequencing was done on a sample of peripheral blood. The chain carries TRBV2 and TRBJ2-2; 10 nucleotides agree with TRBD2. In nucleotides, the CDR3 is TGTGCCAGCCGACTAGCGGGGAACACCGGGGAGCTGTTTTTT. This codes for CASRLAGNTGELFF.